The clone carrying this TCR beta chain was seen just once. This entry belongs to a study of T cell responses to AZD1222 COVID-19 vaccine. Timing groups of about 4 and about 12 weeks for second doses were pooled. TCRdb's table, derived via immunoSEQ multiplex PCR, lists solely in-frame clones and lacks some. This table has 150,000 to 200,000 clones, about 90% appearing once. J lost 8 bases, V lost 2 bases, and 4 bases had no gene match. The CDR3 contains 13 residues. The germline gives CDR1 SGHDT, CDR2 YYEEEE. The sequencing used peripheral blood, collected 28 days after the second AZD1222 dose. This receptor was identified in an adult who received the AZD1222 COVID-19 vaccine. The J gene is TRBJ1-5, the V gene TRBV5-6; TRBD1 aligns across 7 bases. CDR3 loop: CASSFTGVEPQHF. In DNA form, the CDR3 reads TGTGCCAGCAGCTTCACAGGGGTAGAGCCCCAGCATTTT.